The 5 T cell receptor beta chains below come from one sample, sequenced in a study of blood T cell repertoires in COVID-19. Generated by immunoSEQ multiplex PCR, the TCRdb table keeps only in-frame clones and is missing some. The repertoire holds a few hundred thousand clones, with around 87% as singletons. The sample comprised PBMCs or T cells enriched from blood (not recorded which). These receptors all stem from a young man in a cohort exposed to, infected with or recovered from COVID-19 (not recorded which).

The chain is built from TRBV27 and TRBJ2-7; TRBD1 matches at 7 bases. J was trimmed by 5 bases and V by 2 bases; bases with no gene match: 6. This CDR3 comprises 14 residues. The V gene's germline CDR1 is MNHEY and CDR2 SMNVEV (reference sequence). The DNA of the CDR3 is TGTGCCAGCAGTTTAACGACAGGGAACCACGAGCAGTACTTC. Translated: CASSLTTGNHEQYF.

This clone was seen more than once but under ten times. This rearrangement joins TRBV2 to TRBJ2-5, with a possible D match to TRBD1 (6 bases). Germline V gives CDR1 SNHLY, CDR2 FYNNEI. The CDR3 contains 14 residues. V shed 6 bases and J shed 4 bases, with 15 bases lying between them. The CDR3 spells CASSSGQGRETQYF. DNA of the CDR3: TGTGCCAGCAGCTCTGGTCAGGGGCGAGAGACCCAGTACTTC.

This chain joins TRBV14 and TRBJ2-7, with D unresolved. The length of the CDR3 is 12 residues. Deletions cut 1 base from V and 6 bases from J, with 7 bases between. From germline, CDR1 is SGHDN and CDR2 FVKESK. The CDR3 nucleotides read TGTGCCAGCAGCCAAGTAGAAATCGAGCAGTACTTC. Translating it yields CASSQVEIEQYF.

The sample holds a few counts of this clone. This rearrangement joins TRBV28 to TRBJ1-2, with a tentative D call TRBD1 (6 bases). The germline gives CDR1 MDHEN, CDR2 SYDVKM. This CDR3 has 14 amino acids. V was pared by 8 bases and J by 0 bases, with 13 bases between. CDR3: CASHRGKTNYGYTF. The CDR3 region has the DNA TGTGCCAGCCATAGGGGGAAAACTAACTATGGCTACACCTTC.

The V and J genes are TRBV6-1 and TRBJ2-1; a possible D gene is TRBD1 (5 bases). CDR1 and CDR2 from the germline V gene are MNHNS and SASEGT. Trimming removed 2 bases at V and 5 bases at J, with 7 bases between. The length of the CDR3 is 13 residues. The CDR3 coding sequence is TGTGCCAGCAGTGAAAGACAGCACAATGAGCAGTTCTTC. Translating gives CASSERQHNEQFF.